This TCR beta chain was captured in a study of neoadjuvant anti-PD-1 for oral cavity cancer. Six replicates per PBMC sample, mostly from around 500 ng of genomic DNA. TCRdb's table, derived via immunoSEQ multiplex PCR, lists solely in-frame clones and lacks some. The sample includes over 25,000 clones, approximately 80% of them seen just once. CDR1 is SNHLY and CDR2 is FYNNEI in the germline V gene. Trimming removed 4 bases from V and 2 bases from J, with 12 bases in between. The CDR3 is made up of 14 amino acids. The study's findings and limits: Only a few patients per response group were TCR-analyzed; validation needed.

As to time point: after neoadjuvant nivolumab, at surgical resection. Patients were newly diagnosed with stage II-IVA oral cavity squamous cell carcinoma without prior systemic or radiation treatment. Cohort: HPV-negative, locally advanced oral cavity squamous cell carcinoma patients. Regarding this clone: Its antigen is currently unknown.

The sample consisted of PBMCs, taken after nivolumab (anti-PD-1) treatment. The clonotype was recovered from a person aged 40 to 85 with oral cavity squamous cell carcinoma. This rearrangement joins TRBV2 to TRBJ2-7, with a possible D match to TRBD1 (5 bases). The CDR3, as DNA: TGTGCCAGCAGTGTGACAGTTCTTGCCTACGAGCAGTACTTC. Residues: CASSVTVLAYEQYF.